These 24 T cell receptor beta chains originate from one sample sequenced in a study of PD-L1 blockade in urothelial cancer. The time point was: pretreatment peripheral blood. Only in-frame clones appear in the TCRdb table, and some are missing; sequencing was by immunoSEQ multiplex PCR. Altogether approximately 71,000 clones are present, 84% being singletons, with the ten largest covering about 8.6%. Sample: PBMCs, taken around atezolizumab (anti-PD-L1) treatment. The receptors derive from a woman between 65 and 79 years old with urothelial cancer.

The CDR3 region has the DNA TGCGCCAGCAGCTCCTATAGCGGGCCTCAAGAGACCCAGTACTTC. It yields the protein CASSSYSGPQETQYF. The chain employs TRBV5-1 and TRBJ2-5; 7 bases align to TRBD2. CDR3 size: 15 residues. Germline CDR1 is SGHRS and CDR2 is YFSETQ. Trimming removed 3 bases from V and 2 bases from J; junction bases left unmatched: 7.

This chain joins TRBV5-1 and TRBJ2-7; 7 bases line up with TRBD1. Germline V gene data show CDR1 as SGHRS and CDR2 as YFSETQ. With V trimmed by 4 bases and J by 0 bases, 4 bases remained unmatched. This CDR3 comprises 14 residues. The CDR3 protein is CASSVGQISYEQYF. DNA of the CDR3: TGCGCCAGCAGCGTGGGACAGATCTCCTACGAGCAGTACTTC.

J is TRBJ2-4 and V is TRBV6-6; 8 bases match TRBD1. Trimming removed 2 bases from V and 4 bases from J; junction bases left unmatched: 7. The CDR3 loop spans 16 amino acids. The germline CDR1 and CDR2 sequences are MNHNY and SVGAGI (reference sequence). CDR3 nucleotide sequence: TGTGCCAGCAGTTACGGCGGCAGGGGGCGGAAAAACATTCAGTACTTC. This gives the protein CASSYGGRGRKNIQYF.

V gene TRBV5-1 combines with J gene TRBJ2-7; 7 bases are shared with TRBD1. This CDR3 has 14 amino acids. The V gene's germline CDR1 is SGHRS and CDR2 YFSETQ. J was trimmed by 5 bases and V by 3 bases; bases with no gene match: 8. CDR3 nucleotide sequence: TGCGCCAGCAGCTCCACACAGGGGACCCACGAGCAGTACTTC. Its translation is CASSSTQGTHEQYF.

The V and J genes are TRBV7-9 and TRBJ1-2, with TRBD1 matching 7 bases. CDR1 is SEHNR and CDR2 is FQNEAQ in the germline V gene (reference sequence). The CDR3 runs 14 residues. J was trimmed by 8 bases and V by 3 bases; bases with no gene match: 9. Here the CDR3 DNA reads TGTGCCAGCAGCTTGGCAGACAGGGTCAGCGGCTACACCTTC. Translating it yields CASSLADRVSGYTF.

This chain uses TRBV5-1 with TRBJ2-3; the match to TRBD1 covers 10 bases. The CDR3 contains 15 residues. The ends lost 4 bases at V and 2 bases at J; junction bases unmatched: 4. Germline CDR1 and CDR2: SGHRS and YFSETQ. CDR3 in amino acids: CASSGGTGDTDTQYF. The CDR3 DNA is TGCGCCAGCAGCGGCGGGACAGGGGACACAGATACGCAGTATTTT.

In its sample, this clone was seen a few times. The rearrangement links TRBV7-2 to TRBJ2-7, with 14 bases identical to TRBD2. CDR1 is SGHTA and CDR2 is FQGNSA in the germline V gene. This CDR3 is built from 15 residues. V dropped 5 bases and J dropped 2; count of bases not matched to a gene: 2. The DNA for the CDR3 is TGTGCCAGCAGCCCGACTAGCGGGGGGGCCTACGAGCAGTACTTC. It translates to CASSPTSGGAYEQYF.

Here the CDR3 reads CASSLPLGPYGYTF. Written as DNA, the CDR3 is TGTGCCAGCAGCTTACCTCTGGGCCCCTATGGCTACACCTTC. The rearrangement joins TRBV7-2 to TRBJ1-2; the D is unclear. The CDR3 is 14 residues long. The ends were cut back, 2 bases at V and 4 bases at J, with 11 bases in the middle. The V gene's germline CDR1 is SGHTA and CDR2 FQGNSA.

J is TRBJ2-2 and V is TRBV19, with a possible D match to TRBD1 (5 bases). V gave up 5 bases and J gave up 7 bases, with 20 bases separating them. Germline CDR1 and CDR2: LNHDA and SQIVND (reference sequence). The CDR3 runs to 16 residues. In DNA form, the CDR3 reads TGTGCCAGTAGTTCGAGGCAGGGTCGTAGTGGCGGGGAGCTGTTTTTT. This codes for CASSSRQGRSGGELFF.

The chain links TRBV7-3 to TRBJ2-5, with D perhaps TRBD2 (6 bases). The CDR3 is 17 amino acids. V was shortened by 2 bases and J by 0 bases, with 16 bases between the two germline ends. CDR1 and CDR2 from the germline V gene are SGHTA and FQGTGA. CDR3 residues: CASSLPGKEGYQETQYF. Here the CDR3 DNA reads TGTGCCAGCAGCTTACCAGGCAAGGAGGGGTACCAAGAGACCCAGTACTTC. Together with reference TRBV7-3 and TRBJ2-5, the CDR3 gives the full variable domain: GAGVSQTPSNKVTEKGKYVELRCDPISGHTALYWYRQSLGQGPEFLIYFQGTGAADDSGLPNDRFFAVRPEGSVSTLKIQRTERGDSAVYLCASSLPGKEGYQETQYFGPGTRLLVL.

The chain carries TRBV6-6 and TRBJ1-2, with a weak D call TRBD1 (6 bases). The CDR3 extends over 14 amino acids. The V and J ends lost 6 bases and 2 bases respectively, with 13 bases between them. CDR1 and CDR2 (germline): MNHNY, SVGAGI (reference sequence). CDR3 nucleotides: TGTGCCAGCAGATCCAGGGGCCTCAACTATGGCTACACCTTC. Its translation is CASRSRGLNYGYTF.

V and J are TRBV28 and TRBJ2-6; a possible D gene is TRBD1 (5 bases). The CDR3 covers 21 residues. V was pared by 1 base and J by 0 bases, with 22 bases between. CDR1 MDHEN and CDR2 SYDVKM come from the germline V gene. The CDR3 spells CASSLFGSLKGPISGANVLTF. CDR3 DNA sequence: TGTGCCAGCAGTTTATTTGGCAGCCTAAAGGGGCCAATCTCTGGGGCCAACGTCCTGACTTTC.

The rearrangement links TRBV2 to TRBJ2-3, with 10 bases lining up with TRBD2. Germline CDR1 is SNHLY and CDR2 is FYNNEI. There are 15 residues in the CDR3. The junction had 5 bases not matched to a gene; V was cut back by 2 bases and J by 6 bases. CDR3 amino acids: CASSEKGTSADTQYF. Written as DNA, the CDR3 is TGTGCCAGCAGTGAAAAGGGGACTAGCGCGGATACGCAGTATTTT.

The V call is TRBV5-6, the J call TRBJ1-1; no reliable D call. Germline-derived CDR1 and CDR2 are SGHDT and YYEEEE. This CDR3 has 13 amino acids. V was cut by 0 bases and J by 4 bases, with 7 bases left in between. CDR3 sequence reads: CASSLGGSTEAFF. Here the CDR3 DNA reads TGTGCCAGCAGCTTGGGAGGGTCCACTGAAGCTTTCTTT.

Here the CDR3 DNA reads TGTGCCAGCAGGTCAAATCCGGGACATTCTTCCTACGAGCAGTACTTC. This encodes CASRSNPGHSSYEQYF. The rearrangement joins TRBV2 to TRBJ2-7; a weak D match, TRBD1 (6 bases). V was pared by 6 bases and J by 1 base, with 19 bases between. This CDR3 contains 16 residues. CDR1 and CDR2 (germline): SNHLY, FYNNEI.

This chain links TRBV19 with TRBJ1-2; 9 bases are shared with TRBD1. J gave up 7 bases and V 6 bases, and 9 bases lay outside the gene matches. Germline assignment: CDR1 LNHDA and CDR2 SQIVND (reference sequence). This CDR3 has 14 amino acids. DNA of the CDR3: TGTGCCAGTAGCCCGACAGGGGGACTAAGTGGCTACACCTTC. It specifies CASSPTGGLSGYTF.

About this clone itself: It may be a read error: a sequence one base away is much more abundant. The same CDR3 is also encoded by other DNA sequences in this sample. The rearrangement joins TRBV7-2 to TRBJ2-3; D perhaps matches TRBD1 (6 bases). This CDR3 comprises 15 residues. V was pared by 2 bases and J by 0 bases, with 9 bases between. In germline, CDR1 is SGHTA, CDR2 FQGNSA. Here the CDR3 reads CASSLQGISTDTQYF. Written as DNA, the CDR3 is TGTGCCAGCAGCTTACAGGGGATTAGCACAGATACGCAGTATTTT.

The rearrangement uses TRBV5-5 and TRBJ2-7; a weak D match, TRBD1 (7 bases). CDR1 is SGHKS, CDR2 YYEKEE, per germline (reference sequence). V was trimmed by 4 bases and J by 0 bases, leaving 14 bases between them. The CDR3 is made up of 15 amino acids. The CDR3 reads CASSAGGTGSYEQYF. CDR3 DNA sequence: TGTGCCAGCAGCGCAGGGGGGACGGGCTCCTACGAGCAGTACTTC.

CDR3 bases: TGTGCCAGCAGTTACTCCCGCGTTAACGGAGAGACCCAGTACTTC. This gives the protein CASSYSRVNGETQYF. This chain joins TRBV6-6 and TRBJ2-5, with D uncertain. The ends were cut back, 0 bases at V and 4 bases at J, with 12 bases in the middle. Germline CDR1 MNHNY, CDR2 SVGAGI (reference sequence). The CDR3 sequence is 15 residues long.

The V and J genes are TRBV5-1 and TRBJ2-5, with D perhaps TRBD1 (5 bases). Trimming shortened V by 0 bases and J by 5 bases, and 5 bases separated the two germline ends. The germline V gene encodes CDR1 SGHRS and CDR2 YFSETQ. The length of the CDR3 is 12 residues. The CDR3 here is CASSLDRETQYF. The CDR3 DNA follows: TGCGCCAGCAGCTTGGACAGGGAGACCCAGTACTTC.

The V gene is TRBV9, the J gene TRBJ1-1, with D unclear. The CDR3 is made up of 13 amino acids. Trimming cost V 2 bases and J 4 bases, with 9 bases left between them. Germline assignment: CDR1 SGDLS and CDR2 YYNGEE. The CDR3 DNA is TGTGCCAGCAGCGTCCTTGTGAGCACTGAAGCTTTCTTT. Its protein is CASSVLVSTEAFF.

This chain links TRBV19 with TRBJ1-2; tentatively, D is TRBD1 (5 bases). Trimming pared 6 bases from V and 8 bases from J, leaving 22 bases between. From germline, CDR1 is LNHDA and CDR2 SQIVND (reference sequence). CDR3 size: 15 residues. The CDR3 spells CASRHRLGEEAGYTF. CDR3 DNA sequence: TGTGCCAGTAGACATCGCCTGGGGGAGGAGGCCGGCTACACCTTC.

V gene TRBV25-1 combines with J gene TRBJ1-2; 7 nucleotides match TRBD1. This CDR3 region has 14 residues. J lost 4 bases, V lost 0 bases, and 2 bases had no gene match. CDR1 and CDR2 (germline): MGHDK, SYGVNS. The CDR3 sequence: CASSEYNRGYGYTF. In DNA, the CDR3 is TGTGCCAGCAGTGAATACAACAGGGGCTATGGCTACACCTTC.

The chain employs TRBV9 and TRBJ2-7, with D maybe TRBD2 (7 bases). V lost 1 base to trimming and J lost 6 bases, with 20 bases between them. CDR3 length: 16 amino acids. Germline CDR1 and CDR2: SGDLS and YYNGEE. The CDR3 DNA reads TGTGCCAGCAGCGTATTGGGATCCGGGGGGCCGGGCGAGCAGTACTTC. Translation gives CASSVLGSGGPGEQYF.